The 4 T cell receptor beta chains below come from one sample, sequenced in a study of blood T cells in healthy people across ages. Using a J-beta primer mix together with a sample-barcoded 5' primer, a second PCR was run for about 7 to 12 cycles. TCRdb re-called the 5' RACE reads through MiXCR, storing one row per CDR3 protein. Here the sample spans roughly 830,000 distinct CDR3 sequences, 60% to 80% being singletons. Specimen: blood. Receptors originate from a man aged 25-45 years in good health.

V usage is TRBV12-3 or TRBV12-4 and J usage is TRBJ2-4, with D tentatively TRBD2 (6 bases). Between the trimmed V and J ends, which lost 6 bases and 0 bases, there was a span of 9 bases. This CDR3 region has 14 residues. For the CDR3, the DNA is TGTGCCAGCAGAGCAGCGGGAGCCAAAAACATTCAGTACTTC. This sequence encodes CASRAAGAKNIQYF.

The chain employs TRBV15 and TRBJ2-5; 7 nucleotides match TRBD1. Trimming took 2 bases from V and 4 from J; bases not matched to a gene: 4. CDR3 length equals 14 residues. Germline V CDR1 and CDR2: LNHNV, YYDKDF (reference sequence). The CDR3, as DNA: TGTGCCACCAGCAGACCGTACAGGGGAGAGACCCAGTACTTC. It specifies CATSRPYRGETQYF.

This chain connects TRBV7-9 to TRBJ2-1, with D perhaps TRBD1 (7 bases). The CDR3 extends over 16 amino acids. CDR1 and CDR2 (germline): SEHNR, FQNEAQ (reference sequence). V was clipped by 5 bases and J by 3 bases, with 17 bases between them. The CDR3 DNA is TGTGCCAGCAGCACAAGACCCAGGGGGGACTACAATGAGCAGTTCTTC. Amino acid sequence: CASSTRPRGDYNEQFF. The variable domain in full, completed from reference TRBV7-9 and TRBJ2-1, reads DTGVSQNPRHKITKRGQNVTFRCDPISEHNRLYWYRQTLGQGPEFLTYFQNEAQLEKSRLLSDRFSAERPKGSFSTLEIQRTEQGDSAMYLCASSTRPRGDYNEQFFGPGTRLTVL.

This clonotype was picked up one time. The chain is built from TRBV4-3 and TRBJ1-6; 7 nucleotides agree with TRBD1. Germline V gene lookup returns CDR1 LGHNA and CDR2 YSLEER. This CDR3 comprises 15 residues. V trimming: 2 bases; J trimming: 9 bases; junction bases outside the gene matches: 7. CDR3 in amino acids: CASSQLTGVGSPLHF. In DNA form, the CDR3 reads TGCGCCAGCAGCCAACTTACAGGGGTAGGTTCACCCCTCCACTTT.